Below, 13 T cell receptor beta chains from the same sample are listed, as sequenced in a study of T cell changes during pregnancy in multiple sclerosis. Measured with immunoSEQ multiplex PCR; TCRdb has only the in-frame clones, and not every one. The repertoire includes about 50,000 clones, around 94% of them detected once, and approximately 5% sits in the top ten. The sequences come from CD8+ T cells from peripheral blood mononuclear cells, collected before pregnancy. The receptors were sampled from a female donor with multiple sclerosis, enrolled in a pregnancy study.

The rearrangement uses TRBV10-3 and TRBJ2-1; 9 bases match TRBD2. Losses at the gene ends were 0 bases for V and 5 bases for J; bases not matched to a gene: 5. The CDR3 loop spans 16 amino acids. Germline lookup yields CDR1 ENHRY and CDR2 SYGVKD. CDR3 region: CAISESMAGGHNEQFF. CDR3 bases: TGTGCCATCAGTGAGTCGATGGCGGGAGGGCACAATGAGCAGTTCTTC.

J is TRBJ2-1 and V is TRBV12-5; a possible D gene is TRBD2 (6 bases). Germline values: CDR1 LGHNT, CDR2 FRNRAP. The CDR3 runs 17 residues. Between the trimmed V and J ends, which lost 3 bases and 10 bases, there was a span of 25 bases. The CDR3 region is CASGFRLIVADGDEQFF. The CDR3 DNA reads TGTGCTAGTGGTTTCCGGTTGATTGTAGCGGACGGGGACGAGCAGTTCTTC.

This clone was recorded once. The CDR3 reads CASSPRTGIFYGYTF. DNA for the CDR3: TGTGCCAGCAGCCCACGGACAGGGATCTTCTATGGCTACACCTTC. This rearrangement joins TRBV7-9 to TRBJ1-2; 8 bases fit TRBD1. Germline V gene lookup returns CDR1 SEHNR and CDR2 FQNEAQ (reference sequence). The CDR3 spans 15 residues. V was clipped by 5 bases and J by 4 bases; unmatched bases: 9. The complete variable domain, with remaining parts taken from reference TRBV7-9 and TRBJ1-2, reads DTGVSQNPRHKITKRGQNVTFRCDPISEHNRLYWYRQTLGQGPEFLTYFQNEAQLEKSRLLSDRFSAERPKGSFSTLEIQRTEQGDSAMYLCASSPRTGIFYGYTFGSGTRLTVV.

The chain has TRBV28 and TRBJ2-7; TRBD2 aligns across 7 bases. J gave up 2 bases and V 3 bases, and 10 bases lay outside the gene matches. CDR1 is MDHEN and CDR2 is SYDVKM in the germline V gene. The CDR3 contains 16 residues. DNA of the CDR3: TGTGCCAGCAGTTTTGACCTAGCGGCTAAAGCCTACGAGCAGTACTTC. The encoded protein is CASSFDLAAKAYEQYF.

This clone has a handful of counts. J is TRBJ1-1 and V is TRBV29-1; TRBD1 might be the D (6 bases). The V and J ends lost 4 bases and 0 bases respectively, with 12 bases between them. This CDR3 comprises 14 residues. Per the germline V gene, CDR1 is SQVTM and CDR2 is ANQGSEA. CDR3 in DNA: TGCAGCGTTGTATGGGGGCGGATGAACACTGAAGCTTTCTTT. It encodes CSVVWGRMNTEAFF.

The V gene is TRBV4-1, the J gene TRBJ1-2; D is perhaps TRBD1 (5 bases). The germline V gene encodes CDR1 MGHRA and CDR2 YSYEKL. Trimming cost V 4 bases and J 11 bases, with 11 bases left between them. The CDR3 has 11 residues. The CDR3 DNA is TGCGCCAGCAGCCCCGGGGGATGGTACACCTTC. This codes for CASSPGGWYTF.

CDR3 nucleotide sequence: TGTGCCAGCAGCTTAGGGGCAGCAGGCAATCAGCCCCAGCATTTT. Protein product: CASSLGAAGNQPQHF. The chain couples TRBV7-9 to TRBJ1-5; D ambiguous. The CDR3 has 15 amino acids. Trimming removed 1 base from V and 2 bases from J, with 9 bases in between. Germline V CDR1 and CDR2: SEHNR, FQNEAQ (reference sequence).

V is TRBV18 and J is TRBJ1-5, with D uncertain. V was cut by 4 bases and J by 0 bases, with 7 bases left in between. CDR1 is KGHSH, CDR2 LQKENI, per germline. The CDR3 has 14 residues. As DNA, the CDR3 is TGTGCCAGCTCACACGGTTATAGCAATCAGCCCCAGCATTTT. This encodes CASSHGYSNQPQHF.

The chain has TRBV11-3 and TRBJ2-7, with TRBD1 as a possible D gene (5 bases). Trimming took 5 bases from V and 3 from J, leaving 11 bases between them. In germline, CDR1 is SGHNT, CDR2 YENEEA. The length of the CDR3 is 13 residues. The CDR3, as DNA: TGTGCCAGCAGCGACAGAGTAGGCTACGAGCAGTACTTC. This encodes CASSDRVGYEQYF.

CDR3 in amino acids: CSARRTVPYGYTF. The CDR3 DNA reads TGCAGCGCCCGAAGGACAGTGCCCTATGGCTACACCTTC. V is TRBV29-1 and J is TRBJ1-2; TRBD1 is a possible D gene (6 bases). The CDR3 has 13 residues. V was shortened by 7 bases and J by 4 bases, with 16 bases between the two germline ends. Germline assignment: CDR1 SQVTM and CDR2 ANQGSEA.

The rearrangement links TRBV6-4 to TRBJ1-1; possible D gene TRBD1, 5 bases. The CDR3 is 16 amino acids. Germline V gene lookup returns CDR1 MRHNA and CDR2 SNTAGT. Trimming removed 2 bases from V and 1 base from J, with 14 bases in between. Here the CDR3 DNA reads TGTGCCAGCAGTGACAGGGGCCTCAACCAGAACACTGAAGCTTTCTTT. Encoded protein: CASSDRGLNQNTEAFF.

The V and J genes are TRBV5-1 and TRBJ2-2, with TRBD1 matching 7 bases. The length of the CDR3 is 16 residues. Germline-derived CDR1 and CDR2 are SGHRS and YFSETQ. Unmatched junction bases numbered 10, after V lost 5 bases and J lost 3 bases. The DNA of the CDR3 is TGCGCCAGCAGAATTGGGTTGGACAGGTACACCGGGGAGCTGTTTTTT. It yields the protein CASRIGLDRYTGELFF.

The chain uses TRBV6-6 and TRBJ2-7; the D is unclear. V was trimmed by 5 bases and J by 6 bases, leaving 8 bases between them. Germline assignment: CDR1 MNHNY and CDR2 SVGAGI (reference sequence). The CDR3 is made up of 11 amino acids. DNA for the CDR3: TGTGCCAGCAGTACAGTTGGCGAGCAGTACTTC. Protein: CASSTVGEQYF.